Given below is one TCR beta chain in context. The target antigen is unknown. The V end was cut by 6 bases, the J end by 3 bases, with 7 bases between. The CDR3 has 11 residues. Germline V gives CDR1 DFQATT, CDR2 SNEGSKA (reference sequence). The PCR used 60 Vbeta and 13 Jbeta primers. This table comes from immunoSEQ multiplex PCR, and its TCRdb copy is limited to in-frame clones, with some not included. Of hundreds of thousands of clones listed, just under 70% are singletons. This sample stems from a study of cytomegalovirus exposure and HLA in healthy donors. Study results and limitations: Later genetic work tied a missense DCLRE1C variant to beta-chain V and J trimming. Available immune exposure information was restricted to CMV serostatus only. A later analysis reported that several of the most significant clusters appeared to be linked to common viral pathogens, among them Epstein-Barr virus.

This TCR was recovered from a man aged 35 to 55 in good health and CMV-seropositive. The specimen was PBMCs. The chain employs TRBV20-1 and TRBJ2-3; D is unresolved. The CDR3 DNA reads as TGCAGTGCCCTCCAGACAGATACGCAGTATTTT. Encoded protein: CSALQTDTQYF.